These 19 T cell receptor beta chains were all obtained from the same sample, sequenced in a study of vaccination and CD4 T cells after COVID-19. These TCRs are of unknown antigen specificity. Sequencing of cultured CD4+ T cell DNA used the Oncomine TCR Beta short-read assay. TCRdb independently ran MiXCR on the PCR reads; one entry per CDR3 protein. The sample yields about 17,000 distinct CDR3 sequences, around 47% seen once. Stated time point: late sampling 161 to 241 days after vaccination in three convalescent patients. Treatment of the sample: roughly 11-day PBMC culture with coronavirus spike peptide pools or control peptides (ViraFEST assay). Sequencing used CD4+ T cells from blood, cultured in vitro, obtained about 7 months after SARS-CoV-2 vaccination. The receptor source for this set is a human donor who had recovered from COVID-19.

By share, this clonotype ranks as medium-sized. This rearrangement joins TRBV5-5 to TRBJ2-7; TRBD1 aligns across 9 bases. V shed 1 base, J shed 7 bases, and the junction held 3 bases outside the gene matches. This CDR3 is built from 13 residues. The V gene's germline CDR1 is SGHKS and CDR2 YYEKEE (reference sequence). The DNA for the CDR3 is TGTGCCAGCAGCTTGCTGACAGGGGGTGAGCAGTACTTC. Translated, it gives CASSLLTGGEQYF.

The rearrangement joins TRBV7-9 to TRBJ2-1; perhaps D is TRBD1 or TRBD2 (5 bases each). CDR3 length: 17 residues. Germline V CDR1 and CDR2: SEHNR, FQNEAQ (reference sequence). The ends were cut back, 1 base at V and 9 bases at J, with 22 bases in the middle. CDR3 sequence: CASSLDWGAILVSEQFF. The CDR3 DNA follows: TGTGCCAGCAGCTTAGATTGGGGCGCCATACTAGTTTCTGAGCAGTTCTTC.

This clonotype was counted a few times. This chain uses TRBV15 with TRBJ1-2; D gene ambiguous. Germline lookup yields CDR1 LNHNV and CDR2 YYDKDF (reference sequence). With 5 bases removed from V and 1 base from J, the gap between germline ends came to 5 bases. The CDR3 is 12 residues long. The CDR3 DNA reads as TGTGCCACCAGCGAGAGTAACTATGGCTACACCTTC. Its protein is CATSESNYGYTF.

This clonotype was picked up a small number of times. The chain employs TRBV7-9 and TRBJ2-7; D may be TRBD1 or TRBD2 (5 bases each). V lost 5 bases to trimming and J lost 7 bases, with 24 bases between them. The CDR3 extends over 16 amino acids. CDR1 SEHNR and CDR2 FQNEAQ come from the germline V gene (reference sequence). The CDR3 coding sequence is TGTGCCAGCAGCCCCCGTGGGGGTTGGGAAGGAGAGGAGCAGTACTTC. Its translation is CASSPRGGWEGEEQYF. The full variable domain, with the rest looked up from reference TRBV7-9 and TRBJ2-7, is DTGVSQNPRHKITKRGQNVTFRCDPISEHNRLYWYRQTLGQGPEFLTYFQNEAQLEKSRLLSDRFSAERPKGSFSTLEIQRTEQGDSAMYLCASSPRGGWEGEEQYFGPGTRLTVT.

V is TRBV20-1 and J is TRBJ2-3, with no clear D. CDR1 DFQATT and CDR2 SNEGSKA come from the germline V gene (reference sequence). This CDR3 spans 14 amino acids. Deletions cut 1 base from V and 6 bases from J, with 14 bases between. The CDR3 here is CSARVGGALDTQYF. The CDR3 region has the DNA TGCAGTGCTAGAGTAGGCGGCGCCCTGGATACGCAGTATTTT.

The genes are TRBV6-1 and TRBJ1-1; D gene uncertain. Trimming stripped 3 bases from V and 5 bases from J, with 10 bases between. The germline V gene has CDR1 MNHNS and CDR2 SASEGT. CDR3 length: 13 amino acids. CDR3 protein: CASSDTGLTEAFF. The DNA of the CDR3 is TGTGCCAGCAGTGATACTGGGCTTACTGAAGCTTTCTTT.

By sample share, this clonotype is medium-sized (0.01 to 0.1%). The chain employs TRBV7-3 and TRBJ2-7; TRBD2 aligns across 10 bases. The CDR3 extends over 13 amino acids. Trimming took 5 bases from V and 6 from J; bases not matched to a gene: 4. Germline CDR1 reads SGHTA; CDR2 reads FQGTGA. CDR3 protein: CASSTSGTGEQYF. For the CDR3, the DNA is TGTGCCAGCAGCACTAGCGGGACGGGCGAGCAGTACTTC. Full variable domain (missing parts from reference TRBV7-3 and TRBJ2-7): GAGVSQTPSNKVTEKGKYVELRCDPISGHTALYWYRQSLGQGPEFLIYFQGTGAADDSGLPNDRFFAVRPEGSVSTLKIQRTERGDSAVYLCASSTSGTGEQYFGPGTRLTVT.

The chain recombines TRBV27 with TRBJ2-5, with 11 positions matching TRBD2. V was pared by 2 bases and J by 9 bases, with 8 bases of the junction left unmatched. Germline CDR1 and CDR2: MNHEY and SMNVEV (reference sequence). This CDR3 region has 15 residues. The CDR3 coding sequence is TGTGCCAGCAGTTTAGGTCTAGCGGGGGGAGTGCCCCAGTACTTC. Amino acids: CASSLGLAGGVPQYF.

This clonotype has only a few counts. The gene calls are TRBV20-1 and TRBJ1-2, with D unclear. Germline V gives CDR1 DFQATT, CDR2 SNEGSKA (reference sequence). The V end lost 8 bases, the J end lost 3 bases, and 16 bases lay between the germline ends. This CDR3 has 13 residues. This CDR3 is CSSRTDWDYGYTF. The DNA for the CDR3 is TGCAGTTCTCGGACGGATTGGGACTATGGCTACACCTTC.

V usage is TRBV29-1 and J usage is TRBJ1-5; D gene uncertain. Germline CDR1 is SQVTM and CDR2 is ANQGSEA. The germline V and J ends were trimmed by 4 bases and 5 bases, with 12 bases remaining between them. The CDR3 sequence is 13 residues long. The CDR3, as DNA: TGCAGCGTTGCCCTCGGGCGAGATCAGCCCCAGCATTTT. Its translation: CSVALGRDQPQHF.

The chain employs TRBV10-3 and TRBJ1-1; D is perhaps TRBD1 (5 bases). Trimming stripped 0 bases from V and 5 bases from J, with 10 bases between. CDR3 size: 14 residues. CDR1 is ENHRY, CDR2 SYGVKD, per germline. In DNA, the CDR3 is TGTGCCATCAGTGAGTCCCTCCGGGGGACTGAAGCTTTCTTT. It translates to CAISESLRGTEAFF.

In DNA form, the CDR3 reads TGCAGTGCTAGGTCCCGGGGGGTAACCTACAATGAGCAGTTCTTC. Translating it yields CSARSRGVTYNEQFF. The chain combines TRBV20-1 with TRBJ2-1; TRBD2 matches at 7 bases. Trimming took 3 bases from V and 2 from J; bases not matched to a gene: 7. The CDR3 is 15 amino acids. Germline CDR1 reads DFQATT; CDR2 reads SNEGSKA (reference sequence).

In its sample, this clonotype was seen once. The chain has TRBV6-1 and TRBJ2-1; D perhaps matches TRBD2 (6 bases). Germline V gene lookup returns CDR1 MNHNS and CDR2 SASEGT. V shed 7 bases and J shed 6 bases, with 16 bases lying between them. This CDR3 spans 14 amino acids. In DNA form, the CDR3 reads TGTGCCAGCACCCTACACGGGGGAGGCAATGAGCAGTTCTTC. Its translation is CASTLHGGGNEQFF.

The rearrangement links TRBV27 to TRBJ2-1; 7 nucleotides match TRBD2. This CDR3 has 15 amino acids. The germline V gene has CDR1 MNHEY and CDR2 SMNVEV (reference sequence). Trimming at V came to 5 bases and at J to 7 bases, leaving 11 bases not matched to a gene. The CDR3 reads CASSRPQRGENEQFF. The CDR3 DNA follows: TGTGCCAGCAGTCGACCCCAGCGGGGTGAGAATGAGCAGTTCTTC.

To note about this clonotype: The CDR3 does not end in the conserved phenylalanine or tryptophan, so this is likely a read error. The chain carries TRBV4-2 and TRBJ2-5, with 8 bases aligning to TRBD1. With 3 bases clipped from V and 2 bases from J, the junction kept 5 bases outside the gene matches. This CDR3 has 15 amino acids. Germline lookup yields CDR1 LGHNA and CDR2 YNFKEQ. CDR3 nucleotide sequence: TGTGCCAGCAGCCAGGACAGGGCCCATCAAGAGACCCAGTACCTC. Protein sequence: CASSQDRAHQETQYL.

The table lists this clonotype with a few counts. V and J are TRBV6-1 and TRBJ1-2; possibly TRBD1 for D (5 bases). Per germline, CDR1 MNHNS and CDR2 SASEGT. V gave up 4 bases and J gave up 4 bases, with 10 bases separating them. This CDR3 region has 13 residues. CDR3 residues: CASSADSSYGYTF. The CDR3 nucleotides are TGTGCCAGCAGTGCCGACAGTTCCTATGGCTACACCTTC.

This chain joins TRBV20-1 and TRBJ1-2; no clear D. Trimming cost V 8 bases and J 4 bases, with 11 bases left between them. This CDR3 has 11 residues. Germline lookup yields CDR1 DFQATT and CDR2 SNEGSKA (reference sequence). The CDR3 bases are TGCAGTCCGGGCAGACTCTATGGCTACACCTTC. Translation: CSPGRLYGYTF.

The V and J genes are TRBV6-1 and TRBJ1-5, with 10 bases aligning to TRBD1. V shed 6 bases and J 7 bases; nucleotides not matched to a gene: 6. This CDR3 is 14 amino acids long. From germline, CDR1 is MNHNS and CDR2 SASEGT. DNA for the CDR3: TGTGCCAGCAGCGAGACAGGGGGCGGACAGCCCCAGCATTTT. This codes for CASSETGGGQPQHF.

This clonotype has only a few counts. The genes are TRBV2 and TRBJ2-5; unclear D gene. Germline V CDR1 and CDR2: SNHLY, FYNNEI. The CDR3 loop spans 14 amino acids. Between the trimmed V and J ends, which lost 4 bases and 5 bases, there was a span of 14 bases. CDR3 sequence: CASSADSGSETQYF. The CDR3 DNA is TGTGCCAGCAGTGCTGATTCCGGGTCGGAGACCCAGTACTTC.